Below, one T cell receptor beta chain is given with its context. The antigen is not known. The method was immunoSEQ multiplex PCR; TCRdb's version includes in-frame clones alone and lacks a portion of them. The sample has about 180,000 clones, approximately 92% seen once. The sample belongs to a study of shared clonotypes between healthy human individuals. Points from the study as a whole: Expectations were that clonotype sharing among donors would be affected by sequencing depth.

The CDR3 spans 16 residues. Germline V lookup: CDR1 SGHTA, CDR2 FQGNSA. V was shortened by 1 base and J by 0 bases, with 7 bases between the two germline ends. This sequence originates from a woman aged 25 to 39 in good health. The genes are TRBV7-2 and TRBJ2-6; D call uncertain. Sequencing was carried out using naive CD4+ T cells sorted from blood. Described subset: CD45RA+ positively selected. The CDR3 DNA reads as TGTGCCAGCAGCTTAGGGGCTAACTCTGGGGCCAACGTCCTGACTTTC. This sequence encodes CASSLGANSGANVLTF. The whole variable domain, filled in from reference TRBV7-2 and TRBJ2-6, reads GAGVSQSPSNKVTEKGKDVELRCDPISGHTALYWYRQSLGQGLEFLIYFQGNSAPDKSGLPSDRFSAERTGGSVSTLTIQRTQQEDSAVYLCASSLGANSGANVLTFGAGSRLTVL.